The sequence of this T cell receptor (beta chain) was determined in a study of cytomegalovirus exposure and HLA in healthy donors. Regarding the study as a whole: It was only CMV serostatus that was available as immune exposure information. More clonal expansion characterized HLA-associated TCR beta chains than equally common others in a later analysis.

This PCR relied on a set of 60 Vbeta primers and 13 Jbeta primers. Clones were read by immunoSEQ multiplex PCR, and TCRdb kept only the in-frame ones, dropping some. The sample consists of about 250,000 clones, 70% to 90% of them appearing once. CDR1 and CDR2 from the germline V gene are LNHDA and SQIVND (reference sequence). With V trimmed by 7 bases and J by 2 bases, 7 bases remained unmatched. CDR3 length: 15 residues. Points on this clone: Its specificity is not known.

The sequencing input was PBMCs. This receptor was obtained from a girl aged 2 to 9 in good health and CMV-seronegative. The chain combines TRBV19 with TRBJ2-5, with TRBD2 matching over 10 bases. The CDR3 loop reads CASNRLAGSQETQYF. CDR3 bases: TGTGCCAGTAATCGACTAGCGGGTTCTCAAGAGACCCAGTACTTC.